What follows are 32 T cell receptor beta chains derived from one specimen sequenced in a study of Ad26.COV2.S vaccination and SARS-CoV-2 variants. Generated by immunoSEQ multiplex PCR, the TCRdb table keeps only in-frame clones and is missing some. The data show 380,000 or so clones, with 80% to 90% seen just once and roughly 10% held by the top ten. Treatment meaning: approximately 18 received Ad26.COV2.S at low or high dose, single or two shots; 5 received placebo; per-sample allocation not given. The samples date from day 63 after the first vaccine or placebo injection. Sequencing used peripheral blood, obtained in a trial of Ad26.COV2.S vaccine versus placebo. Receptors originate from a person aged 18-65 years who received the Ad26.COV2.S COVID-19 vaccine or a placebo.

The J gene is TRBJ2-5, the V gene TRBV6-5; weak D call: TRBD2 (7 bases). The CDR3 loop spans 15 amino acids. Germline CDR1 is MNHEY and CDR2 is SVGAGI. Trimming removed 2 bases from V and 1 base from J, with 11 bases in between. CDR3 in DNA: TGTGCCAGCAGTTACGGGGGGGGGCCCCAAGAGACCCAGTACTTC. It encodes CASSYGGGPQETQYF.

The J gene is TRBJ2-3, the V gene TRBV3-1 (or the pseudogene TRBV3-2), with D unresolved. Germline CDR1 LGHDT, CDR2 YNNKEL (reference sequence). Trimming took 3 bases from V and 4 from J, leaving 5 bases between them. The CDR3 loop spans 12 amino acids. The CDR3 nucleotides read TGTGCCAGCAGCCATGGCGCAGATACGCAGTATTTT. Translating gives CASSHGADTQYF.

The J gene is TRBJ1-1, the V gene TRBV19, with D perhaps matching TRBD1 (5 bases). Deletions cut 7 bases from V and 5 bases from J, with 11 bases between. This CDR3 region has 12 residues. CDR1 and CDR2 (germline): LNHDA, SQIVND (reference sequence). In DNA, the CDR3 is TGTGCCAGTAATATCGGGGGGACTGAAGCTTTCTTT. This sequence encodes CASNIGGTEAFF.

This sequence joins TRBV12-3 or TRBV12-4 and TRBJ2-7; D remains ambiguous. Trimming shortened V by 4 bases and J by 6 bases, and 10 bases separated the two germline ends. This CDR3 contains 12 residues. The CDR3 nucleotides read TGTGCCAGCAGTTACGGACCGGGCGAGCAGTACTTC. Amino acids: CASSYGPGEQYF.

The rearrangement uses TRBV6-4 and TRBJ2-3, with 8 nucleotides matching TRBD2. In germline, CDR1 is MRHNA, CDR2 SNTAGT. This CDR3 comprises 17 residues. The V segment lost 0 bases and the J segment 5 bases; nucleotides outside the gene matches: 10. DNA of the CDR3: TGTGCCAGCAGTGACTCACCAGCGGGGGCAATAGGAGATACGCAGTATTTT. This codes for CASSDSPAGAIGDTQYF.

Only one count was recorded for this clone. The chain employs TRBV2 and TRBJ2-7, with a weak D call TRBD2 (5 bases). The germline CDR1 and CDR2 sequences are SNHLY and FYNNEI. V shed 7 bases and J shed 3 bases, with 13 bases lying between them. The CDR3 sequence is 13 residues long. The CDR3 DNA is TGTGCCAGCACCAGCCGCGGGCGCTACGAGCAGTACTTC. Translated: CASTSRGRYEQYF.

The chain employs TRBV13 and TRBJ2-4; 13 nucleotides line up with TRBD2. Germline CDR1 and CDR2: PRHDT and FYEKMQ (reference sequence). The CDR3 extends over 17 amino acids. The V and J ends lost 5 bases and 2 bases, in that order; junction bases with no gene match: 6. CDR3 coding DNA: TGTGCCAGCAGCCCGGGGGGGACTAGCGGGACCAAAAACATTCAGTACTTC. Its translation: CASSPGGTSGTKNIQYF.

This clone has just one count. The V gene is TRBV21-1, the J gene TRBJ2-1; the table calls TRBD2, which could not be checked here. TRBV21-1 has pseudogene status. This CDR3 has 13 residues. The chain's CDR3 is CASSKVDETKQFF. CDR3 sequence (DNA): TGTGCCAGCAGCAAAGTGGATGAGACTAAGCAGTTCTTC.

The genes are TRBV3-1 (or the pseudogene TRBV3-2) and TRBJ1-6; D is uncertain. The germline V gene encodes CDR1 LGHDT and CDR2 YNNKEL (reference sequence). The CDR3 covers 13 residues. V gave up 4 bases and J gave up 7 bases, with 8 bases separating them. This CDR3 is CASSRGSNSPLHF. The CDR3 DNA sequence: TGTGCCAGCAGCCGCGGCTCCAATTCACCCCTCCACTTT.

This clone appeared once. The V call is TRBV2, the J call TRBJ2-5; the match to TRBD1 covers 8 bases. Trimming cost V 2 bases and J 5 bases; bases outside gene matches: 7. The CDR3 spans 15 residues. Germline V gene lookup returns CDR1 SNHLY and CDR2 FYNNEI. CDR3 residues: CASSERDRLAETQYF. In nucleotides, the CDR3 is TGTGCCAGCAGTGAAAGGGACAGGCTGGCTGAGACCCAGTACTTC.

This chain connects TRBV11-3 to TRBJ2-7; no reliable D call. The CDR3 contains 13 residues. The germline CDR1 and CDR2 sequences are SGHNT and YENEEA. The V end lost 1 base, the J end lost 6 bases, and 10 bases lay between the germline ends. This chain's CDR3 is CASSLGALGEQYF. The CDR3 coding sequence is TGTGCCAGCAGCTTAGGGGCCTTGGGCGAGCAGTACTTC.

The chain couples TRBV7-2 to TRBJ2-3, with D tentatively TRBD1 or TRBD2 (5 bases each). The CDR3 extends over 18 amino acids. V shed 4 bases and J shed 3 bases, with 23 bases lying between them. Germline assignment: CDR1 SGHTA and CDR2 FQGNSA. The CDR3 here is CASSSRRDLTRGTDTQYF. The CDR3 DNA reads TGTGCCAGCAGCTCCCGCCGGGACCTCACTCGAGGGACAGATACGCAGTATTTT.

The chain has TRBV7-2 and TRBJ1-3; maybe TRBD1 (6 bases). There are 15 residues in the CDR3. With 5 bases removed from V and 1 base from J, the gap between germline ends came to 12 bases. The V gene's germline CDR1 is SGHTA and CDR2 FQGNSA. This CDR3 is CASSLGAGSGNTIYF. CDR3 DNA: TGTGCCAGCAGCCTGGGGGCAGGGTCTGGAAACACCATATATTTT.

The gene calls are TRBV7-2 and TRBJ1-2; the D gene is possibly TRBD1 (5 bases). Germline V lookup: CDR1 SGHTA, CDR2 FQGNSA. With 2 bases removed from V and 8 bases from J, the gap between germline ends came to 21 bases. CDR3 length equals 16 residues. The CDR3 coding sequence is TGTGCCAGCAGCTTACACCCGGGGGATACCCGGAAAGGCTACACCTTC. Translated, it gives CASSLHPGDTRKGYTF.

This chain connects TRBV7-9 to TRBJ2-3; tentatively, D is TRBD2 (6 bases). This CDR3 spans 14 amino acids. Trimming took 2 bases from V and 4 from J, leaving 10 bases between them. Germline values: CDR1 SEHNR, CDR2 FQNEAQ (reference sequence). The CDR3 DNA is TGTGCCAGCAGCTTAAGCATAGCGGCAGATACGCAGTATTTT. Its translation is CASSLSIAADTQYF.

In regard to this clone: Since no conserved phenylalanine or tryptophan closes the CDR3, a read error is the likely cause. No DNA is shown, since the ends of the CDR3 on it are uncertain; the CDR3 is the one TCRdb lists. V and J are TRBV10-2 and TRBJ1-2; no check of the table's D call, TRBD1, against the DNA was made. The CDR3 extends over 14 residues, inclusive of both ends. CDR1 and CDR2 from the germline V gene are WSHSY and SAAADI. CDR3 sequence: CASSQGQGGEWVMS.

The chain is built from TRBV28 and TRBJ2-7; tentative D call: TRBD1 (8 bases). The CDR3 contains 14 residues. V was clipped by 7 bases and J by 6 bases, with 19 bases between them. Germline CDR1 is MDHEN and CDR2 is SYDVKM. The CDR3 region has the DNA TGTGCCAGCACCTCCGGACAGGGAGGGGCCGAGCAGTACTTC. It yields the protein CASTSGQGGAEQYF.

V and J are TRBV27 and TRBJ1-5; the match to TRBD1 covers 7 bases. V trimming: 9 bases; J trimming: 6 bases; junction bases outside the gene matches: 8. The length of the CDR3 is 13 residues. The germline CDR1 and CDR2 sequences are MNHEY and SMNVEV (reference sequence). CDR3 loop: CASRDRVGQPQHF. The CDR3 DNA sequence: TGTGCCAGTCGAGACAGGGTTGGTCAGCCCCAGCATTTT.

The CDR3: CASSGLAGFEQFF. The CDR3 DNA sequence: TGTGCCAGCAGCGGACTAGCGGGATTTGAGCAGTTCTTC. The chain is built from TRBV7-2 and TRBJ2-1; TRBD2 agrees at 12 bases. This CDR3 region has 13 residues. J gave up 9 bases and V 5 bases, and 2 bases lay outside the gene matches. CDR1 and CDR2 from the germline V gene are SGHTA and FQGNSA.

CDR3 DNA: TGTGCCAGCAGCCCTTTGAGCGCCGGCTCTGGAAACACCATATATTTT. Protein sequence: CASSPLSAGSGNTIYF. J is TRBJ1-3 and V is TRBV7-6; D not certain. The length of the CDR3 is 16 residues. From germline, CDR1 is SGHVS and CDR2 FNYEAQ. The V end lost 5 bases, the J end lost 0 bases, and 14 bases lay between the germline ends.

The V call is TRBV12-2, the J call TRBJ2-3; TRBD1, the table's D call, lacks a check against the DNA. TRBV12-2 is a recognized pseudogene. The CDR3 has 18 residues. CDR3 sequence reads: CASRLAARRGYRTDTQYF. In DNA, the CDR3 is TGTGCAAGTCGCTTAGCAGCCCGTAGGGGGTATCGGACAGATACGCAGTATTTT.

The CDR3 loop is CASSLGRSSSYEQYF. The CDR3 nucleotides are TGCGCCAGCAGCTTGGGACGGTCGAGCTCCTACGAGCAGTACTTC. V gene TRBV5-1 combines with J gene TRBJ2-7; D is unresolved. The V end lost 0 bases, the J end lost 0 bases, and 10 bases lay between the germline ends. Germline V gene sequence: CDR1 SGHRS, CDR2 YFSETQ. There are 15 residues in the CDR3.

J is TRBJ1-5 and V is TRBV27; 9 nucleotides align to TRBD1. This CDR3 region has 15 residues. Unmatched junction bases numbered 7, after V lost 6 bases and J lost 4 bases. CDR1 and CDR2 (germline): MNHEY, SMNVEV (reference sequence). CDR3 DNA sequence: TGTGCCAGCAGCCGGACAGGGGCTTGGAATCAGCCCCAGCATTTT. The encoded protein is CASSRTGAWNQPQHF.

The J gene is TRBJ1-2, the V gene TRBV28; 10 nucleotides align to TRBD1. V was clipped by 3 bases and J by 3 bases; unmatched bases: 1. Germline V lookup: CDR1 MDHEN, CDR2 SYDVKM. There are 14 residues in the CDR3. Here the CDR3 reads CASSLGQGYYGYTF. As DNA, the CDR3 is TGTGCCAGCAGTTTGGGACAGGGGTACTATGGCTACACCTTC.

The chain employs TRBV2 and TRBJ2-3; the match to TRBD1 covers 7 bases. The V and J ends lost 6 bases and 2 bases, in that order; junction bases with no gene match: 5. Germline V lookup: CDR1 SNHLY, CDR2 FYNNEI. The CDR3 is 14 amino acids. CDR3 residues: CASRPGQHTDTQYF. CDR3 nucleotide sequence: TGTGCCAGCAGACCGGGACAGCACACAGATACGCAGTATTTT.

The V gene is TRBV28, the J gene TRBJ1-6, with 10 bases aligning to TRBD1. Germline CDR1 MDHEN, CDR2 SYDVKM. V lost 11 bases and J lost 15; bases outside the gene matches: 13. The CDR3 length is 13 residues. The CDR3 region is CAGGQGKGEDLHF. CDR3 nucleotides: TGTGCCGGGGGACAGGGGAAGGGAGAGGACCTCCACTTT. Full variable domain (missing parts from reference TRBV28 and TRBJ1-6): DVKVTQSSRYLVKRTGEKVFLECVQDMDHENMFWYRQDPGLGLRLIYFSYDVKMKEKGDIPEGYSVSREKKERFSLILESASTNQTSMYLCAGGQGKGEDLHFGNGTRLTVT.

This clone was observed a handful of times. CDR3 DNA sequence: TGTGCCAGCAGTGCGGACAGGGGCCGGAGGGCTTTCTTT. Its translation is CASSADRGRRAFF. V gene TRBV27 combines with J gene TRBJ1-1, with 9 bases matching TRBD1. With V trimmed by 5 bases and J by 11 bases, 9 bases remained unmatched. This CDR3 spans 13 amino acids. Germline assignment: CDR1 MNHEY and CDR2 SMNVEV (reference sequence).

The V gene is TRBV14, the J gene TRBJ2-5; D gene ambiguous. The CDR3 runs to 11 residues. Trimming pared 2 bases from V and 5 bases from J, leaving 3 bases between. Germline V lookup: CDR1 SGHDN, CDR2 FVKESK. This chain's CDR3 is CASSQRETQYF. The CDR3 DNA reads as TGTGCCAGCAGCCAACGGGAGACCCAGTACTTC.

Here the CDR3 reads CASSLSPESSYNEQFF. Written as DNA, the CDR3 is TGTGCCAGCAGCTTATCCCCGGAGAGCTCCTACAATGAGCAGTTCTTC. The chain joins TRBV5-4 to TRBJ2-1; D gene uncertain. Germline CDR1 SGHNT, CDR2 YYREEE (reference sequence). This CDR3 has 16 amino acids. The germline V and J ends were trimmed by 2 bases and 0 bases, with 12 bases remaining between them. Full variable domain (outside the CDR3, taken from reference TRBV5-4 and TRBJ2-1): ETGVTQSPTHLIKTRGQQVTLRCSSQSGHNTVSWYQQALGQGPQFIFQYYREEENGRGNFPPRFSGLQFPNYSSELNVNALELDDSALYLCASSLSPESSYNEQFFGPGTRLTVL.

CDR3 in DNA: TGTGCCAGCAGGAAGGACGGCGAGCAGTACTTC. Its translation: CASRKDGEQYF. The chain employs TRBV12-3 or TRBV12-4 and TRBJ2-7; no clear D. Trimming left V 6 bases short and J 6 bases short, with 9 bases between. CDR3 length: 11 amino acids.

V and J are TRBV5-1 and TRBJ1-3; the match to TRBD1 covers 8 bases. V was clipped by 5 bases and J by 2 bases; unmatched bases: 6. Germline values: CDR1 SGHRS, CDR2 YFSETQ. The CDR3 consists of 15 residues. The DNA for the CDR3 is TGCGCCAGCAGACCTGGACAGGGAGCTGGAAACACCATATATTTT. It encodes CASRPGQGAGNTIYF. The complete variable domain, with remaining parts taken from reference TRBV5-1 and TRBJ1-3, reads KAGVTQTPRYLIKTRGQQVTLSCSPISGHRSVSWYQQTPGQGLQFLFEYFSETQRNKGNFPGRFSGRQFSNSRSEMNVSTLELGDSALYLCASRPGQGAGNTIYFGEGSWLTVV.

The rearrangement joins TRBV3-1 (or the pseudogene TRBV3-2) to TRBJ1-2, with 9 nucleotides matching TRBD1. The germline V gene encodes CDR1 LGHDT and CDR2 YNNKEL (reference sequence). Trimming removed 1 base from V and 8 bases from J; junction bases left unmatched: 8. This CDR3 has 15 residues. CDR3 in amino acids: CASSQGHGTGFGYTF. CDR3 nucleotide sequence: TGTGCCAGCAGCCAAGGGCATGGGACAGGGTTCGGCTACACCTTC.